These 14 T cell receptor beta chains came from one sample sequenced in a study of shared clonotypes between healthy human individuals. Repertoires were generated with immunoSEQ multiplex PCR, while TCRdb's copy carries only in-frame clones and drops some. This sample has 2,500,000 or so clones; about 90% occur once, and the top ten carry around 0.38%. Sequencing used naive CD4+ T cells from PBMCs. The subset here: CD45RA+ positively selected. All receptors derive from a man younger than 35 in good health. Some clones in this sample may be carry-over from other donors' samples.

Of note for this clone: The sample holds other DNA sequences that translate to the same CDR3. The rearrangement joins TRBV20-1 to TRBJ2-5, with D maybe TRBD2 (6 bases). The ends were cut back, 6 bases at V and 5 bases at J, with 10 bases in the middle. Germline CDR1 reads DFQATT; CDR2 reads SNEGSKA (reference sequence). This CDR3 is built from 11 residues. The CDR3 nucleotides are TGCAGTGCCCAACGGGGGGAGACCCAGTACTTC. Its translation: CSAQRGETQYF.

The chain carries TRBV19 and TRBJ2-7; perhaps TRBD2 as D (7 bases). Deletions cut 0 bases from V and 7 bases from J, with 16 bases between. Germline CDR1 reads LNHDA; CDR2 reads SQIVND (reference sequence). CDR3 length: 15 residues. The CDR3 nucleotides are TGTGCCAGTAGTATAGATCTTGGGGGGGCGGAAGAGCAGTACTTC. Translation gives CASSIDLGGAEEQYF.

This chain links TRBV6-1 with TRBJ2-7; D not resolved. From germline, CDR1 is MNHNS and CDR2 SASEGT. CDR3 length: 15 amino acids. V lost 4 bases and J lost 4, with 17 bases in between. CDR3 nucleotide sequence: TGTGCCAGCAGTGCCAACCCTAGTTCCCCTTACGAGCAGTACTTC. It translates to CASSANPSSPYEQYF.

Note on this clone: Other nucleotide sequences from this sample produce the same CDR3. The chain has TRBV28 and TRBJ2-3; D gene ambiguous. Germline V gene sequence: CDR1 MDHEN, CDR2 SYDVKM. V was clipped by 8 bases and J by 2 bases, with 5 bases between them. This CDR3 is 11 amino acids long. The CDR3 loop reads CASRLTDTQYF. CDR3 in DNA: TGTGCCAGCCGACTCACAGATACGCAGTATTTT.

The chain employs TRBV27 and TRBJ2-2, with 11 bases matching TRBD2. CDR1 MNHEY and CDR2 SMNVEV come from the germline V gene (reference sequence). The CDR3 runs to 21 residues. The junction had 19 bases not matched to a gene; V was cut back by 7 bases and J by 0 bases. CDR3 DNA: TGTGCCAGCACCAGGACTAGCGGGTATCTATCAACCAAACCGAACACCGGGGAGCTGTTTTTT. Amino acids: CASTRTSGYLSTKPNTGELFF.

The J gene is TRBJ2-1, the V gene TRBV4-1, with D unclear. The CDR3 loop spans 14 amino acids. CDR1 and CDR2 (germline): MGHRA, YSYEKL. Between the trimmed V and J ends, which lost 2 bases and 9 bases, there was a span of 14 bases. CDR3 sequence: CASSQPARSTEQFF. The CDR3, as DNA: TGCGCCAGCAGCCAACCGGCGAGGAGCACTGAGCAGTTCTTC.

This chain uses TRBV7-8 with TRBJ2-3, with TRBD2 identical over 14 bases. Trimming at V came to 5 bases and at J to 3 bases, leaving 13 bases not matched to a gene. This CDR3 has 19 residues. CDR1 is SGHVS, CDR2 FQNEAQ, per germline. DNA of the CDR3: TGTGCCAGCAGCCGAGTAGGACTAGCGGGAGGATCGGTAACAGATACGCAGTATTTT. It translates to CASSRVGLAGGSVTDTQYF.

The chain carries TRBV5-1 and TRBJ2-7; D may be TRBD1 (5 bases). Trimming cost V 1 base and J 3 bases, with 8 bases left between them. Germline loops: CDR1 SGHRS, CDR2 YFSETQ. The CDR3 is made up of 13 amino acids. The CDR3 reads CASSLQDNYEQYF. CDR3 nucleotides: TGCGCCAGCAGCTTGCAGGACAACTACGAGCAGTACTTC.

The CDR3 DNA sequence: TGTGCCAGCAGTCCCGGGACAGCAGGAAACACCATATATTTT. It is translated as CASSPGTAGNTIYF. V usage is TRBV28 and J usage is TRBJ1-3, with 7 nucleotides matching TRBD1. CDR3 size: 14 residues. Germline lookup yields CDR1 MDHEN and CDR2 SYDVKM. J was trimmed by 4 bases and V by 5 bases; bases with no gene match: 5.

The V and J genes are TRBV4-1 and TRBJ2-5; 7 bases align to TRBD1. CDR1 is MGHRA and CDR2 is YSYEKL in the germline V gene. This CDR3 has 17 residues. Trimming took 0 bases from V and 4 from J; bases not matched to a gene: 11. CDR3 bases: TGCGCCAGCAGCCAAGATCGAGGGGGCGCATGGGTAGAGACCCAGTACTTC. Translated, it gives CASSQDRGGAWVETQYF.

This clone showed up just once. J is TRBJ2-6 and V is TRBV28; 7 bases map to TRBD1. This CDR3 comprises 19 residues. V dropped 3 bases and J dropped 0; count of bases not matched to a gene: 11. CDR1 and CDR2 from the germline V gene are MDHEN and SYDVKM. The DNA for the CDR3 is TGTGCCAGCAGTTTGGCCAGGAGACAGGGAAACTCTGGGGCCAACGTCCTGACTTTC. Translation: CASSLARRQGNSGANVLTF.

The CDR3 spells CASSPPGQGAIGELFF. The CDR3 region has the DNA TGTGCCAGCTCACCCCCGGGACAGGGGGCTATCGGGGAGCTGTTTTTT. This sequence joins TRBV18 and TRBJ2-2; 12 positions match TRBD1. V was clipped by 3 bases and J by 7 bases; unmatched bases: 6. The CDR3 has 16 residues. Per the germline V gene, CDR1 is KGHSH and CDR2 is LQKENI.

This clone showed up just a few times. CDR3 nucleotide sequence: TGTGCCAGCACCCCTTCGGGGACAGGGTTTGAAAGTGAAAAACTGTTTTTT. Translating it yields CASTPSGTGFESEKLFF. The chain links TRBV7-2 to TRBJ1-4, with 9 positions matching TRBD1. There are 17 residues in the CDR3. Per the germline V gene, CDR1 is SGHTA and CDR2 is FQGNSA. The junction had 16 bases not matched to a gene; V was cut back by 7 bases and J by 7 bases.

The gene calls are TRBV7-2 and TRBJ2-7; no clear D. Trimming cost V 5 bases and J 4 bases, with 12 bases left between them. Germline loops: CDR1 SGHTA, CDR2 FQGNSA. This CDR3 is built from 13 residues. CDR3 DNA: TGTGCCAGCAGCCGCCCTGGTCCTTACGAGCAGTACTTC. Its protein is CASSRPGPYEQYF.